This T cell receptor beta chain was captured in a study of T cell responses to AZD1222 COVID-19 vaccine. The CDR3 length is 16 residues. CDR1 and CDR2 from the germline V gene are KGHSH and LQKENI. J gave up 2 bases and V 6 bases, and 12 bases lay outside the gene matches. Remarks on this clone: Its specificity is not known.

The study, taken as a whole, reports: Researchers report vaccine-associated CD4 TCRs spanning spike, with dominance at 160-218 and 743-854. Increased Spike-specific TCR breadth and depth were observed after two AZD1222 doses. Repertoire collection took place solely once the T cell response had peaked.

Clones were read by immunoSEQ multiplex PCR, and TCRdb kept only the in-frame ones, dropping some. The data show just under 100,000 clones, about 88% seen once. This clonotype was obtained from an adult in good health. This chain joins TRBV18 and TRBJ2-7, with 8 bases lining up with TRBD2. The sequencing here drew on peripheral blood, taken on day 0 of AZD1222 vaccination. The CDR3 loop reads CASSPPWRGETYEQYF. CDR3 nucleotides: TGTGCCAGCTCCCCGCCGTGGCGGGGGGAGACCTACGAGCAGTACTTC.